The rows below give T cell receptor beta chains drawn from one sample of a study of blood T cell repertoires in COVID-19. TCRdb keeps only in-frame clones here, not all; method: immunoSEQ multiplex PCR. The sample records 150,000 to 200,000 clones, around nine tenths being singletons. Sequencing was carried out using peripheral blood. These receptors were collected from a man aged 40-50 years with active or convalescent COVID-19. Each CDR3 is given with its conserved first and last residue. Each record gives: V gene, D gene, clone size, J gene, CDR3 protein, CDR3 DNA. A D gene is named only where the DNA matches it firmly. Some rows have no size entry. The others give once, few or many, or a class for an expanded clone.

V gene: TRBV5-6
D gene: -
clone size: -
J gene: TRBJ2-3
CDR3 protein: CASSSRLGTDTQYF
CDR3 DNA: TGTGCCAGCAGCTCCCGGTTAGGCACAGATACGCAGTATTTT

V gene: TRBV7-9
D gene: TRBD1
clone size: -
J gene: TRBJ2-3
CDR3 protein: CASSPEGATDTQYF
CDR3 DNA: TGTGCCAGCAGCCCCGAGGGGGCCACAGATACGCAGTATTTT

V gene: TRBV27
D gene: -
clone size: -
J gene: TRBJ2-2
CDR3 protein: CASSLSGGTGELFF
CDR3 DNA: TGTGCCAGCAGTTTATCGGGCGGGACCGGGGAGCTGTTTTTT

V gene: TRBV28
D gene: -
clone size: few
J gene: TRBJ1-4
CDR3 protein: CASSFGWGPEKLFF
CDR3 DNA: TGTGCCAGCAGTTTTGGATGGGGGCCCGAAAAACTGTTTTTT

V gene: TRBV12-3/TRBV12-4
D gene: -
clone size: -
J gene: TRBJ1-2
CDR3 protein: CASSFGYGYTF
CDR3 DNA: TGTGCCAGCAGTTTCGGGTATGGCTACACCTTC

V gene: TRBV4-1
D gene: -
clone size: -
J gene: TRBJ2-5
CDR3 protein: CASSQDYTGTGGETQYF
CDR3 DNA: TGCGCCAGCAGCCAAGATTATACTGGGACTGGGGGAGAGACCCAGTACTTC

V gene: TRBV19
D gene: TRBD1
clone size: -
J gene: TRBJ2-7
CDR3 protein: CASSPGTDYSYEQYF
CDR3 DNA: TGTGCCAGTAGTCCCGGGACAGACTACTCCTACGAGCAGTACTTC

V gene: TRBV27
D gene: -
clone size: -
J gene: TRBJ1-4
CDR3 protein: CASSNFNEKLFF
CDR3 DNA: TGTGCCAGCAGTAACTTTAATGAAAAACTGTTTTTT

V gene: TRBV15
D gene: TRBD1
clone size: few
J gene: TRBJ1-3
CDR3 protein: CATSGRDSGNTIYF
CDR3 DNA: TGTGCCACCAGCGGAAGGGACAGTGGAAACACCATATATTTT

V gene: TRBV13
D gene: -
clone size: once
J gene: TRBJ2-5
CDR3 protein: CASSARDQETQYF
CDR3 DNA: TGTGCCAGCAGCGCCCGGGACCAAGAGACCCAGTACTTC

V gene: TRBV7-2
D gene: -
clone size: -
J gene: TRBJ2-1
CDR3 protein: CASSWARANEQFF
CDR3 DNA: TGTGCCAGCAGCTGGGCGCGAGCCAATGAGCAGTTCTTC

V gene: TRBV2
D gene: -
clone size: -
J gene: TRBJ1-6
CDR3 protein: CASSSATLHF
CDR3 DNA: TGTGCCAGCAGTAGTGCGACCCTCCACTTT

V gene: TRBV7-9
D gene: TRBD1
clone size: -
J gene: TRBJ1-6
CDR3 protein: CASTTGLNSPLHF
CDR3 DNA: TGTGCCAGCACGACAGGGCTGAATTCACCCCTCCACTTT

V gene: TRBV4-2
D gene: -
clone size: -
J gene: TRBJ2-2
CDR3 protein: CASSQVLGGTGELFF
CDR3 DNA: TGTGCCAGCAGCCAAGTACTAGGCGGCACCGGGGAGCTGTTTTTT

V gene: TRBV14
D gene: TRBD1
clone size: -
J gene: TRBJ2-1
CDR3 protein: CASSQDRPGGNEQFF
CDR3 DNA: TGTGCCAGCAGCCAAGATCGGCCAGGGGGAAATGAGCAGTTCTTC

V gene: TRBV2
D gene: -
clone size: -
J gene: TRBJ1-5
CDR3 protein: CASIGGWGQPQHF
CDR3 DNA: TGTGCCAGCATCGGGGGGTGGGGTCAGCCCCAGCATTTT

V gene: TRBV6-5
D gene: TRBD1
clone size: -
J gene: TRBJ1-5
CDR3 protein: CAGGTGRGWPQHF
CDR3 DNA: TGTGCCGGAGGGACAGGGCGGGGGTGGCCCCAGCATTTT

V gene: TRBV2
D gene: TRBD1
clone size: -
J gene: TRBJ1-5
CDR3 protein: CASSLDRGAQPQHF
CDR3 DNA: TGTGCCAGCAGTCTCGACAGGGGCGCTCAGCCCCAGCATTTT

V gene: TRBV7-6
D gene: TRBD1
clone size: -
J gene: TRBJ1-2
CDR3 protein: CASSLAGGNGYTF
CDR3 DNA: TGTGCCAGCAGCCTGGCAGGGGGGAATGGCTACACCTTC

V gene: TRBV12-5
D gene: TRBD2
clone size: -
J gene: TRBJ2-7
CDR3 protein: CASGSGLAGTKGEQYF
CDR3 DNA: TGTGCTAGTGGTTCCGGACTAGCGGGGACTAAGGGCGAGCAGTACTTC

V gene: TRBV6-6
D gene: TRBD1
clone size: -
J gene: TRBJ1-1
CDR3 protein: CASSRGQGEAEAFF
CDR3 DNA: TGTGCCAGCAGCCGGGGACAGGGGGAGGCTGAAGCTTTCTTT

V gene: TRBV28
D gene: -
clone size: -
J gene: TRBJ1-5
CDR3 protein: CAIRGYSNQPQHF
CDR3 DNA: TGTGCCATCCGAGGGTATAGCAATCAGCCCCAGCATTTT

V gene: TRBV12-5
D gene: -
clone size: -
J gene: TRBJ2-4
CDR3 protein: CASGLIGAVIQYF
CDR3 DNA: TGTGCTAGTGGTTTAATAGGAGCGGTCATTCAGTACTTC

V gene: TRBV10-2
D gene: TRBD1
clone size: -
J gene: TRBJ1-5
CDR3 protein: CASSRDRDSNQPQHF
CDR3 DNA: TGCGCCAGCAGCCGGGACAGGGATAGCAATCAGCCCCAGCATTTT

V gene: TRBV7-9
D gene: TRBD1
clone size: -
J gene: TRBJ1-2
CDR3 protein: CASSPGQGFGYTF
CDR3 DNA: TGTGCCAGCAGCCCGGGACAGGGGTTTGGCTACACCTTC

V gene: TRBV5-1
D gene: TRBD1
clone size: -
J gene: TRBJ2-1
CDR3 protein: CASSLDRGHTYNEQFF
CDR3 DNA: TGCGCCAGCAGCTTGGACAGGGGGCACACCTACAATGAGCAGTTCTTC

V gene: TRBV6-6
D gene: TRBD2
clone size: -
J gene: TRBJ2-1
CDR3 protein: CASSSYAGGWRRSSYNEQFF
CDR3 DNA: TGTGCCAGCAGCTCCTACGCGGGGGGGTGGCGCCGAAGCTCCTACAATGAGCAGTTCTTC

V gene: TRBV15
D gene: -
clone size: -
J gene: TRBJ1-1
CDR3 protein: CATSRGQGMNTEAFF
CDR3 DNA: TGTGCCACCAGCAGAGGCCAGGGAATGAACACTGAAGCTTTCTTT

V gene: TRBV10-2
D gene: -
clone size: -
J gene: TRBJ1-3
CDR3 protein: CASSESGGSGTIYF
CDR3 DNA: TGCGCCAGCAGTGAGTCGGGCGGGTCGGGCACCATATATTTT

V gene: TRBV18
D gene: TRBD2
clone size: -
J gene: TRBJ2-1
CDR3 protein: CATTSGENNEQFF
CDR3 DNA: TGTGCCACGACTAGCGGGGAGAACAATGAGCAGTTCTTC

V gene: TRBV24-1
D gene: TRBD1
clone size: -
J gene: TRBJ2-2
CDR3 protein: CATSEAPGQGTGELFF
CDR3 DNA: TGTGCCACCAGTGAGGCGCCGGGACAGGGGACCGGGGAGCTGTTTTTT

V gene: TRBV5-5
D gene: TRBD1
clone size: -
J gene: TRBJ1-5
CDR3 protein: CASSLRTGSNQPQHF
CDR3 DNA: TGTGCCAGCAGCCTCCGGACAGGTAGCAATCAGCCCCAGCATTTT

V gene: TRBV7-3
D gene: -
clone size: -
J gene: TRBJ2-5
CDR3 protein: CASSFTSQPLETQYF
CDR3 DNA: TGTGCCAGCAGCTTTACTAGTCAACCTCTAGAGACCCAGTACTTC

V gene: TRBV6-1
D gene: -
clone size: -
J gene: TRBJ2-1
CDR3 protein: CASSEVVSQQFF
CDR3 DNA: TGTGCCAGCAGTGAAGTGGTCAGTCAGCAGTTCTTC

V gene: TRBV18
D gene: TRBD1
clone size: -
J gene: TRBJ1-3
CDR3 protein: CASSPFQRDRGHSGNTIYF
CDR3 DNA: TGTGCCAGCTCACCATTCCAACGGGACAGGGGACACTCTGGAAACACCATATATTTT

V gene: TRBV9
D gene: TRBD1
clone size: -
J gene: TRBJ2-3
CDR3 protein: CASSVAPGQGGDTQYF
CDR3 DNA: TGTGCCAGCAGCGTAGCACCGGGACAGGGTGGAGATACGCAGTATTTT

V gene: TRBV9
D gene: TRBD2
clone size: -
J gene: TRBJ2-3
CDR3 protein: CASSVASGGADTQYF
CDR3 DNA: TGTGCCAGCAGCGTGGCTAGCGGGGGAGCAGATACGCAGTATTTT